Only a few counts were recorded for the clone carrying this T cell receptor (beta chain). One entry per CDR3 protein, called by TCRdb with MiXCR from the 5' RACE reads. The table records about 400,000 distinct CDR3 sequences, approximately 15% of them present only once. V was clipped by 2 bases and J by 0 bases, with 4 bases between them. This CDR3 is 14 amino acids long. Germline V lookup: CDR1 SGHAT, CDR2 FQNNGV. The sample is drawn from a study of T-cell memory formation after mild COVID-19. This chain joins TRBV11-2 and TRBJ2-2; no clear D gene. This receptor was identified in a man between 18 and 35 years old who had mild COVID-19 (a few samples of this study predate the infection). Cell type and time point are not known. Material: PBMCs or a T cell subset sorted from them (not recorded which). Here the CDR3 reads CASSLNSNTGELFF. The CDR3 DNA reads as TGTGCCAGCAGCTTAAACTCGAACACCGGGGAGCTGTTTTTT.